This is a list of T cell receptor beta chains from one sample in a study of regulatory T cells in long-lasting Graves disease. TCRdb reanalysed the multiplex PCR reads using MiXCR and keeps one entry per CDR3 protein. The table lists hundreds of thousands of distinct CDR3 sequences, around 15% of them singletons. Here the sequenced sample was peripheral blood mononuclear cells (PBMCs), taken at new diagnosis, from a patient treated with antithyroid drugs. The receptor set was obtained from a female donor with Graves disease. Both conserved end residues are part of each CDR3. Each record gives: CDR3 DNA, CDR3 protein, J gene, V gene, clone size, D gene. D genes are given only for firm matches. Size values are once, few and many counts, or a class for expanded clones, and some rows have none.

cdr3_nt: TGTGCCAGCAGCTCGAACAGGAATAGCAATCAGCCCCAGCATTTT; cdr3_aa: CASSSNRNSNQPQHF; j_call: TRBJ1-5; v_call: TRBV28; clone_size: .; d_call: .
cdr3_nt: TGTGCCAGCAGCCCAGGACTCATGAACACTGAAGCTTTCTTT; cdr3_aa: CASSPGLMNTEAFF; j_call: TRBJ1-1; v_call: TRBV2; clone_size: many; d_call: .
cdr3_nt: TGTGCCAGCAGGAGAGGGAGCAACGAGCAGTACTTC; cdr3_aa: CASRRGSNEQYF; j_call: TRBJ2-7; v_call: TRBV27; clone_size: many; d_call: .
cdr3_nt: TGCGCCAGCAGTGAGGACGAGGACAGCACAGATACGCAGTATTTT; cdr3_aa: CASSEDEDSTDTQYF; j_call: TRBJ2-3; v_call: TRBV4-1; clone_size: once; d_call: .
cdr3_nt: TGTGCCAGCAGTGTAGAGGGAACTAACTATGGCTACACCTTC; cdr3_aa: CASSVEGTNYGYTF; j_call: TRBJ1-2; v_call: TRBV2; clone_size: many; d_call: .
cdr3_nt: TGTGCCAGCAGTCCGTCTAGCGGCCAAGAGACCCAGTACTTC; cdr3_aa: CASSPSSGQETQYF; j_call: TRBJ2-5; v_call: TRBV14; clone_size: few; d_call: TRBD2
cdr3_nt: TGCAGTGCTTCGCTCCGGACGAACACTGAAGCTTTCTTT; cdr3_aa: CSASLRTNTEAFF; j_call: TRBJ1-1; v_call: TRBV20-1; clone_size: many; d_call: .
cdr3_nt: TGTGCCAGCAGTTTAGCCACAGAGCGTAACTATGGCTACACCTTC; cdr3_aa: CASSLATERNYGYTF; j_call: TRBJ1-2; v_call: TRBV12-3/TRBV12-4; clone_size: many; d_call: .
cdr3_nt: TGTGCCAGCACCGGACATAGCACAGGGGTGGATACGCAGTATTTT; cdr3_aa: CASTGHSTGVDTQYF; j_call: TRBJ2-3; v_call: TRBV2; clone_size: .; d_call: TRBD1
cdr3_nt: TGTGCCAGCAGTTTATCCAGCGGAGGGGTCTACAATGAGCAGTTCTTC; cdr3_aa: CASSLSSGGVYNEQFF; j_call: TRBJ2-1; v_call: TRBV7-9; clone_size: .; d_call: .
cdr3_nt: TGTGCCAGCAGCCGCAGGACAGGGAGTGACACCGGGGAGCTGTTTTTT; cdr3_aa: CASSRRTGSDTGELFF; j_call: TRBJ2-2; v_call: TRBV11-2; clone_size: .; d_call: TRBD1
cdr3_nt: TGTGCCAGCAGCCGGAGTGGAAACACCATATATTTT; cdr3_aa: CASSRSGNTIYF; j_call: TRBJ1-3; v_call: TRBV7-9; clone_size: many; d_call: .
cdr3_nt: TGTGCCACCAGTGAACCCCCGGACGCTCAGCCCCAGCATTTT; cdr3_aa: CATSEPPDAQPQHF; j_call: TRBJ1-5; v_call: TRBV24-1; clone_size: few; d_call: .
cdr3_nt: TGTGCCAGCAGTTCACTCGTGACTCGTTGGGGTCCCCAAGAGACCCAGTACTTC; cdr3_aa: CASSSLVTRWGPQETQYF; j_call: TRBJ2-5; v_call: TRBV6-5; clone_size: few; d_call: .
cdr3_nt: TGCGCCAGCAGCTCCGGGACAGCCAGAGGACGGATAGATGAGCAGTTCTTC; cdr3_aa: CASSSGTARGRIDEQFF; j_call: TRBJ2-1; v_call: TRBV5-1; clone_size: .; d_call: TRBD1
cdr3_nt: TGTGCCAGCAGCCAACGGGGGACTGAAGCTTTCTTT; cdr3_aa: CASSQRGTEAFF; j_call: TRBJ1-1; v_call: TRBV3-1; clone_size: many; d_call: .
cdr3_nt: TGTGCCAGCAGTTTAAGGGGGACAAATTCACCCCTCCACTTT; cdr3_aa: CASSLRGTNSPLHF; j_call: TRBJ1-6; v_call: TRBV12-3/TRBV12-4; clone_size: .; d_call: .
cdr3_nt: TGTGCCAGCAGTTATAGCGGGGGGGTGGATACGCAGTATTTT; cdr3_aa: CASSYSGGVDTQYF; j_call: TRBJ2-3; v_call: TRBV12-3/TRBV12-4; clone_size: many; d_call: TRBD2
cdr3_nt: TGTGCCAGCAGCTTGGGGGAATGGGGCATCCAAGATACGCAGTATTTT; cdr3_aa: CASSLGEWGIQDTQYF; j_call: TRBJ2-3; v_call: TRBV5-6; clone_size: many; d_call: .
cdr3_nt: TGTGCCAGCAGTTACGGGACACTGACAGGAAAAGGCTACACCTTC; cdr3_aa: CASSYGTLTGKGYTF; j_call: TRBJ1-2; v_call: TRBV6-5; clone_size: .; d_call: .
cdr3_nt: TGTGCCAGCAGCCAAGTGGAGGCTGAAAAACTGTTTTTT; cdr3_aa: CASSQVEAEKLFF; j_call: TRBJ1-4; v_call: TRBV4-2; clone_size: few; d_call: .
cdr3_nt: TGCGCCAGCAGCACGAACAGGCCCCGGGAGACCCAGTACTTC; cdr3_aa: CASSTNRPRETQYF; j_call: TRBJ2-5; v_call: TRBV5-1; clone_size: many; d_call: .
cdr3_nt: TGTGCCAGCAAATTTGGGGGACCCCATAATTCACCCCTCCACTTT; cdr3_aa: CASKFGGPHNSPLHF; j_call: TRBJ1-6; v_call: TRBV6-2/TRBV6-3; clone_size: .; d_call: .
cdr3_nt: TGTGCCACCAGCAGCCGACAGGGGTCCTACGAGCAGTACTTC; cdr3_aa: CATSSRQGSYEQYF; j_call: TRBJ2-7; v_call: TRBV15; clone_size: few; d_call: TRBD1
cdr3_nt: TGTGCCAGCAGTTATGGTGGTTACAATGAGCAGTTCTTC; cdr3_aa: CASSYGGYNEQFF; j_call: TRBJ2-1; v_call: TRBV6-2/TRBV6-3; clone_size: many; d_call: .
cdr3_nt: TGCAGTGGCCTAGCGGCGGACACAGATACGCAGTATTTT; cdr3_aa: CSGLAADTDTQYF; j_call: TRBJ2-3; v_call: TRBV20-1; clone_size: many; d_call: TRBD2
cdr3_nt: TGTGCCAGCAGTACAGAGGGGGCAATGAACACTGAAGCTTTCTTT; cdr3_aa: CASSTEGAMNTEAFF; j_call: TRBJ1-1; v_call: TRBV6-1; clone_size: many; d_call: TRBD1
cdr3_nt: TGCAGTCCGGAGGACAGGGGCGGGGAGCTGTTTTTT; cdr3_aa: CSPEDRGGELFF; j_call: TRBJ2-2; v_call: TRBV20-1; clone_size: many; d_call: TRBD1
cdr3_nt: TGCAGCGTGTATCTAGCTTACGGGGCAGATACGCAGTATTTT; cdr3_aa: CSVYLAYGADTQYF; j_call: TRBJ2-3; v_call: TRBV29-1; clone_size: .; d_call: .
cdr3_nt: TGTGCCAGCAGTTTAGGTCGGGGGACAAACGAGCAGTACTTC; cdr3_aa: CASSLGRGTNEQYF; j_call: TRBJ2-7; v_call: TRBV12-3/TRBV12-4; clone_size: many; d_call: .
cdr3_nt: TGTGCCAGCAGTGAAGGTGGAGGACTGGTACCTACAATTGAGCAGTTCTTC; cdr3_aa: CASSEGGGLVPTIEQFF; j_call: TRBJ2-1; v_call: TRBV2; clone_size: many; d_call: .
cdr3_nt: TGTGCCTGGAGTTCTATGAGGGCAGATACGCAGTATTTT; cdr3_aa: CAWSSMRADTQYF; j_call: TRBJ2-3; v_call: TRBV30; clone_size: many; d_call: .
cdr3_nt: TGTGCCAGTAGTATAGGGCCGGTCGCGGAGACCCAGTACTTC; cdr3_aa: CASSIGPVAETQYF; j_call: TRBJ2-5; v_call: TRBV19; clone_size: .; d_call: .
cdr3_nt: TGTGCCAGCAGCCTAGGCACAAGGGGGGAGACCCAGTACTTC; cdr3_aa: CASSLGTRGETQYF; j_call: TRBJ2-5; v_call: TRBV7-9; clone_size: few; d_call: .
cdr3_nt: TGTGCCAGCAGTTACCTCGTTGGGGGGGCCCGAGAATACGAGCAGTACTTC; cdr3_aa: CASSYLVGGAREYEQYF; j_call: TRBJ2-7; v_call: TRBV6-2/TRBV6-3; clone_size: .; d_call: .
cdr3_nt: TGTGCCATCAGTGAAGCCGGGACTAGCGGGAGTAGATCCTACGAGCAGTACTTC; cdr3_aa: CAISEAGTSGSRSYEQYF; j_call: TRBJ2-7; v_call: TRBV10-3; clone_size: many; d_call: TRBD2
cdr3_nt: TGCGCCAGCAGCCAAGAGGCAGGGGGCATGGGTTTGTCGGATGGCTACACCTTC; cdr3_aa: CASSQEAGGMGLSDGYTF; j_call: TRBJ1-2; v_call: TRBV4-3; clone_size: many; d_call: TRBD1
cdr3_nt: TGTGCCAGCACCCTGGGACTAGCGGGGGCTGGCGAGCAGTACTTC; cdr3_aa: CASTLGLAGAGEQYF; j_call: TRBJ2-7; v_call: TRBV12-3/TRBV12-4; clone_size: once; d_call: TRBD2
cdr3_nt: TGTGCCAGCAGCTTGCGGGGCTCTGGAAACACCATATATTTT; cdr3_aa: CASSLRGSGNTIYF; j_call: TRBJ1-3; v_call: TRBV27; clone_size: many; d_call: .
cdr3_nt: TGTGCCAGCAGCGTCGGACAGGGTGACACTGAAGCTTTCTTT; cdr3_aa: CASSVGQGDTEAFF; j_call: TRBJ1-1; v_call: TRBV9; clone_size: many; d_call: TRBD1
cdr3_nt: TGTGCCAGCAGCGTAGGAACTAGCGGGGGGGCCAATGAGCAGTTCTTC; cdr3_aa: CASSVGTSGGANEQFF; j_call: TRBJ2-1; v_call: TRBV9; clone_size: .; d_call: TRBD2
cdr3_nt: TGTGCCAGCAGAAGAGGGACCCAGTACTTC; cdr3_aa: CASRRGTQYF; j_call: TRBJ2-5; v_call: TRBV12-3/TRBV12-4; clone_size: .; d_call: .
cdr3_nt: TGTGCCAGCAGTGAACTAGCGAGCTCCTACAATGAGCAGTTCTTC; cdr3_aa: CASSELASSYNEQFF; j_call: TRBJ2-1; v_call: TRBV2; clone_size: many; d_call: .
cdr3_nt: TGTGCCAGCAGTTTAAGCACGTCCACTGAAGCTTTCTTT; cdr3_aa: CASSLSTSTEAFF; j_call: TRBJ1-1; v_call: TRBV27; clone_size: many; d_call: .
cdr3_nt: TGTGCCAGCAGTTTATCGGTGGGGAGTGGCTACACCTTC; cdr3_aa: CASSLSVGSGYTF; j_call: TRBJ1-2; v_call: TRBV28; clone_size: few; d_call: .
cdr3_nt: TGCGCCAGCAGTGATCTAAGGGGCACTGAAGCTTTCTTT; cdr3_aa: CASSDLRGTEAFF; j_call: TRBJ1-1; v_call: TRBV10-1; clone_size: many; d_call: .
cdr3_nt: TGTGCCAGTAGTACGGGCCGAGGGGAGACCCAGTACTTC; cdr3_aa: CASSTGRGETQYF; j_call: TRBJ2-5; v_call: TRBV19; clone_size: many; d_call: .
cdr3_nt: TGTGCCAGCAGCCTCGGACAGGGCCAGAGCTCCTACGAGCAGTACTTC; cdr3_aa: CASSLGQGQSSYEQYF; j_call: TRBJ2-7; v_call: TRBV7-3; clone_size: .; d_call: TRBD1
cdr3_nt: TGTGCCAGCAGCCTCGACGGCGTTCCGTTCGACGAGCAGTACTTC; cdr3_aa: CASSLDGVPFDEQYF; j_call: TRBJ2-7; v_call: TRBV9; clone_size: many; d_call: .
cdr3_nt: TGTGCCAGCAGCTTAGGGTTGTCGGACCAAAAAAACATTCAGTACTTC; cdr3_aa: CASSLGLSDQKNIQYF; j_call: TRBJ2-4; v_call: TRBV11-2; clone_size: many; d_call: .
cdr3_nt: TGTGCCAGCAGCCCCAGCCGCGGGACCCTTAGCAATCAGCCCCAGCATTTT; cdr3_aa: CASSPSRGTLSNQPQHF; j_call: TRBJ1-5; v_call: TRBV7-2; clone_size: many; d_call: .
cdr3_nt: TGTGCCAGCACCCTACCGGACGACAGGGGAGGCACCGGGGAGCTGTTTTTT; cdr3_aa: CASTLPDDRGGTGELFF; j_call: TRBJ2-2; v_call: TRBV7-3; clone_size: few; d_call: TRBD1
cdr3_nt: TGTGCCAGCAAACATCACCTGAACACTGAAGCTTTCTTT; cdr3_aa: CASKHHLNTEAFF; j_call: TRBJ1-1; v_call: TRBV12-3/TRBV12-4; clone_size: many; d_call: .
cdr3_nt: TGTGCCAGCAGTTACGTTAGCGGGGGTGATACGCAGTATTTT; cdr3_aa: CASSYVSGGDTQYF; j_call: TRBJ2-3; v_call: TRBV6-9; clone_size: .; d_call: TRBD2
cdr3_nt: TGTGCCAGCTCACCACCGTCAGGAGAGACCCAGTACTTC; cdr3_aa: CASSPPSGETQYF; j_call: TRBJ2-5; v_call: TRBV18; clone_size: many; d_call: .